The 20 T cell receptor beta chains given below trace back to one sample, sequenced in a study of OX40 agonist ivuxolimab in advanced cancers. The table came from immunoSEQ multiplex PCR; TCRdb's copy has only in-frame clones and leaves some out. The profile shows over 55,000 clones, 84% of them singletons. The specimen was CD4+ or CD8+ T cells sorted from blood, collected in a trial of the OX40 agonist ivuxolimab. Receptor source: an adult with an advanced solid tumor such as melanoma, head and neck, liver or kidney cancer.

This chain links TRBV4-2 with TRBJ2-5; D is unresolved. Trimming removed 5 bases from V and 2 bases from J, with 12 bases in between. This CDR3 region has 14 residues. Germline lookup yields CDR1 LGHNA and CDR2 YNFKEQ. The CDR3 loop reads CASSAFAAQETQYF. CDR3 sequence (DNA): TGTGCCAGCAGCGCCTTCGCGGCTCAAGAGACCCAGTACTTC.

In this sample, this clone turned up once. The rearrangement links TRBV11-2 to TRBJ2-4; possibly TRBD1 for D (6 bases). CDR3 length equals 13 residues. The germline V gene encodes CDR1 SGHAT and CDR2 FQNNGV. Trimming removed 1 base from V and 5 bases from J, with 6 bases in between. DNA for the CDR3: TGTGCCAGCAGCTTAGGGACAGAAAACATTCAGTACTTC. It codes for CASSLGTENIQYF.

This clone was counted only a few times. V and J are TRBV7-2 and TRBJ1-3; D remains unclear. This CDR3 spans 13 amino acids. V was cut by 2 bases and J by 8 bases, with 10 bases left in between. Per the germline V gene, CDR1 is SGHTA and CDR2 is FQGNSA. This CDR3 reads CASSLYHRDTIYF. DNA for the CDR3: TGTGCCAGCAGCTTATACCATCGGGACACCATATATTTT.

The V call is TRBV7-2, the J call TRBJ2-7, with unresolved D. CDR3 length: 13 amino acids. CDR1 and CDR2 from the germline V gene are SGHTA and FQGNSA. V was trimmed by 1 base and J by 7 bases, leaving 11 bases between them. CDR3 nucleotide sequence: TGTGCCAGCAGCTTAGGTTTGGACCGGGAGCAGTACTTC. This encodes CASSLGLDREQYF.

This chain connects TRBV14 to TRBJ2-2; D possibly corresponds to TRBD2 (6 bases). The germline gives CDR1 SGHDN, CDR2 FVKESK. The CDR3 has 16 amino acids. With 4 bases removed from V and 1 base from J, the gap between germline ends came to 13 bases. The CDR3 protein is CASSPFQGGNTGELFF. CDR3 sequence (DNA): TGTGCCAGCAGCCCCTTCCAGGGAGGGAACACCGGGGAGCTGTTTTTT.

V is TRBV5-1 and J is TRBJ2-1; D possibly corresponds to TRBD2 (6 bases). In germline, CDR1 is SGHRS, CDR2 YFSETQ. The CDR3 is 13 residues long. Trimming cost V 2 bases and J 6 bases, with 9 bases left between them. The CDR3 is CASSFGGTNEQFF. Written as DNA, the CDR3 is TGCGCCAGCAGCTTCGGGGGTACCAATGAGCAGTTCTTC.

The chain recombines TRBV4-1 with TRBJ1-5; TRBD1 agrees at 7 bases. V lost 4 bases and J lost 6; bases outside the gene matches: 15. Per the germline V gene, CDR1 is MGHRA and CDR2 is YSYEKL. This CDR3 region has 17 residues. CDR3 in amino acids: CASSPGRIQGRVQPQHF. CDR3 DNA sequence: TGCGCCAGCAGCCCTGGCCGGATACAGGGGAGAGTTCAGCCCCAGCATTTT.

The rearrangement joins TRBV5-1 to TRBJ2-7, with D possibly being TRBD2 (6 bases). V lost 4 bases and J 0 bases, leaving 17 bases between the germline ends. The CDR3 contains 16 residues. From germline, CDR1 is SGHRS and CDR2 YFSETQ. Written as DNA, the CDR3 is TGCGCCAGCAGCCGGACTACCACCATGAGCTCCTACGAGCAGTACTTC. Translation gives CASSRTTTMSSYEQYF.

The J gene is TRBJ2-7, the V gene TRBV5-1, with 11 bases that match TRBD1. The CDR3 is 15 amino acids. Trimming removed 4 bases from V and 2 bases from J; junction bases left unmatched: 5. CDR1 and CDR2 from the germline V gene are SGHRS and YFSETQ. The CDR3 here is CASSLGTGGPYEQYF. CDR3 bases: TGCGCCAGCAGCCTAGGGACAGGGGGTCCCTACGAGCAGTACTTC.

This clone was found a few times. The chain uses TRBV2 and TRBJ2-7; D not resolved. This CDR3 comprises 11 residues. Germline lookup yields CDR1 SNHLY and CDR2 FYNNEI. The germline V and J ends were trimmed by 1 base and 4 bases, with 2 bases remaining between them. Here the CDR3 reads CASSEGYEQYF. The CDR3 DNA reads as TGTGCCAGCAGTGAAGGGTACGAGCAGTACTTC.

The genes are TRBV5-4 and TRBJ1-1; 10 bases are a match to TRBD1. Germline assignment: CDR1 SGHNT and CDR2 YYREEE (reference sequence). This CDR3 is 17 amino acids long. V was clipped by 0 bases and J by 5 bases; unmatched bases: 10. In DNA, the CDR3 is TGTGCCAGCAGCTTGGGAGGGACAGGGGAGGGGATGACTGAAGCTTTCTTT. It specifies CASSLGGTGEGMTEAFF.

CDR3 loop: CASSLLRGGKFF. The CDR3 nucleotides are TGTGCCAGCAGTTTATTGCGGGGGGGGAAGTTCTTC. V and J are TRBV28 and TRBJ2-1; 9 nucleotides align to TRBD2. The CDR3 is 12 amino acids. The germline gives CDR1 MDHEN, CDR2 SYDVKM. Losses at the gene ends were 1 base for V and 14 bases for J; bases not matched to a gene: 3. Together with reference TRBV28 and TRBJ2-1, the CDR3 gives the full variable domain: DVKVTQSSRYLVKRTGEKVFLECVQDMDHENMFWYRQDPGLGLRLIYFSYDVKMKEKGDIPEGYSVSREKKERFSLILESASTNQTSMYLCASSLLRGGKFFGPGTRLTVL.

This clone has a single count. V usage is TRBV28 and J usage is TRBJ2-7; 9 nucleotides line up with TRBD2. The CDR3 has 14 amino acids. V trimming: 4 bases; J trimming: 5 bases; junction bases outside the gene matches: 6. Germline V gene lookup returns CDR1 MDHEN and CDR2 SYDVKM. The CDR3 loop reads CASSSGLAQDEQYF. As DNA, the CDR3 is TGTGCCAGCAGTTCCGGACTAGCGCAGGACGAGCAGTACTTC. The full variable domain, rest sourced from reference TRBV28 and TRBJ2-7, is DVKVTQSSRYLVKRTGEKVFLECVQDMDHENMFWYRQDPGLGLRLIYFSYDVKMKEKGDIPEGYSVSREKKERFSLILESASTNQTSMYLCASSSGLAQDEQYFGPGTRLTVT.

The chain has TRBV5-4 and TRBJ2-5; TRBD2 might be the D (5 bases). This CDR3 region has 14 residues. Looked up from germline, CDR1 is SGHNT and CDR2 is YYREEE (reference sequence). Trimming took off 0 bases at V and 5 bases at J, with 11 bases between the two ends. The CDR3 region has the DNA TGTGCCAGCAGCTTGGATAGGTCGGGGGAGACCCAGTACTTC. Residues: CASSLDRSGETQYF.

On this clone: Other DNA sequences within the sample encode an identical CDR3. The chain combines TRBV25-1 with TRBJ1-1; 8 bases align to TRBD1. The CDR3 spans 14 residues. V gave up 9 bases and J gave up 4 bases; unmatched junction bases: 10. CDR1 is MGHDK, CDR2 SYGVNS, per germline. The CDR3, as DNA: TGTGCCAGTAGTACAACAGGGGGTGGCACTGAAGCTTTCTTT. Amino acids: CASSTTGGGTEAFF.

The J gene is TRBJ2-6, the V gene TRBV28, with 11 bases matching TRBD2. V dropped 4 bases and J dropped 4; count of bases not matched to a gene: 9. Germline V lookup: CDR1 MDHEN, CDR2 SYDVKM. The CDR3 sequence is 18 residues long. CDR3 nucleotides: TGTGCCAGCAGTTCAAAAACTAGCGGGAGCGGGGGGGCCAACGTCCTGACTTTC. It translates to CASSSKTSGSGGANVLTF.

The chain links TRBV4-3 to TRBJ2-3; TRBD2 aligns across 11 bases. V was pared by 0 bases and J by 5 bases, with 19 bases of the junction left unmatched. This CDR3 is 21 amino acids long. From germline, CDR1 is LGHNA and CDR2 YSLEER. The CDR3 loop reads CASSQDWGSGRAGGSQDTQYF. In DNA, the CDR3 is TGCGCCAGCAGCCAAGATTGGGGTAGCGGGAGGGCCGGTGGTAGTCAAGATACGCAGTATTTT.

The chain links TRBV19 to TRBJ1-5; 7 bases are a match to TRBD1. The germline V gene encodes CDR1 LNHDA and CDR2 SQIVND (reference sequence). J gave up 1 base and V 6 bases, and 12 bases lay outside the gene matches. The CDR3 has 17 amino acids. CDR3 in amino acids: CASRTISQGISNQPQHF. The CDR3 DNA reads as TGTGCCAGTAGAACAATTTCACAGGGGATCAGCAATCAGCCCCAGCATTTT.

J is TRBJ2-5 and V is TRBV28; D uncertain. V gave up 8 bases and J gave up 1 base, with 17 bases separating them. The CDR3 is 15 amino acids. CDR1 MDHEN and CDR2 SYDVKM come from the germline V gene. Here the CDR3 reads CASARTLTTQETQYF. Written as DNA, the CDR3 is TGTGCCAGCGCCCGGACCCTAACAACCCAAGAGACCCAGTACTTC.

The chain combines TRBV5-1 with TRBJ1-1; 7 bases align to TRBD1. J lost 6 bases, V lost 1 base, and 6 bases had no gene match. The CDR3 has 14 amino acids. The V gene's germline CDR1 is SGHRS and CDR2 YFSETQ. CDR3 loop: CASSLQGQAAEAFF. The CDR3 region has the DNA TGCGCCAGCAGCTTGCAAGGACAGGCAGCTGAAGCTTTCTTT.